This T cell receptor beta chain was captured by sequencing in a study of CD8 T cells in Susac syndrome. Study conclusions and caveats: Acknowledgment was made by the study that its TCR sequencing and HLA analysis involved a relatively small number of individuals.

TCR beta sequencing covered blood CD8+ and CD4+ T cells. With respect to this clonotype: The antigen remains undetermined. An end of the junction does not agree with germline; a read error may underlie this.

Reverse transcription of about 0.5 to 1 ug RNA was performed with random hexamers. TCRdb ran MiXCR on the immunoSEQ multiplex PCR reads and lists one entry per CDR3 protein. The table lists about 430,000 distinct CDR3 sequences, approximately 85% of them singletons. The CDR3 consists of 16 residues. The germline CDR1 and CDR2 sequences are MNHEY and SMNVEV (reference sequence). This sequence originates from a human donor with multiple sclerosis. The source material was CD8+ T cells from PBMCs. V usage is TRBV27 and J usage is TRBJ1-5; a possible D gene is TRBD1 (5 bases). CDR3 sequence reads: CASSSGTEGFGQLQHF. The CDR3 region has the DNA TGTGCCAGCAGTTCGGGGACTGAGGGTTTTGGTCAGCTCCAGCATTTT.